The rows below give T cell receptor beta chains drawn from one sample of a study of T cells after yellow fever vaccination. TCRdb analysed the 5' RACE reads with MiXCR anew, one entry per CDR3 protein. This table holds some 120,000 distinct CDR3 sequences, around 7.7% found once. This material consisted of CD4+ T cells sorted from PBMCs, taken 9 to 10 days after the first yellow fever vaccination. All receptors derive from a young man who received the YFV17D yellow fever vaccine. Both conserved end residues are part of each CDR3. The D gene is left open where the match is weak. Clone size is stated in some rows and not others, as once, few, many or a class when expanded.

D gene	V gene	J gene	clone size	CDR3 protein	CDR3 DNA
-	TRBV4-1	TRBJ1-2	many	CASSQLRQVYGYTF	TGCGCCAGCAGCCAACTACGACAGGTCTATGGCTACACCTTC
-	TRBV4-3	TRBJ1-1	many	CASSRQHMNTEAFF	TGCGCCAGCAGCAGGCAACATATGAACACTGAAGCTTTCTTT
-	TRBV20-1	TRBJ1-2	many	CSARVGRYNYGYTF	TGCAGTGCTAGAGTGGGGAGGTATAACTATGGCTACACCTTC
-	TRBV24-1	TRBJ2-1	many	CATSPRVTPRNEQFF	TGTGCCACCAGCCCCCGGGTCACCCCGAGGAATGAGCAGTTCTTC
TRBD2	TRBV20-1	TRBJ2-5	-	CSASSGTSEETQYF	TGCAGTGCTTCCTCCGGGACTAGCGAAGAGACCCAGTACTTC
-	TRBV2	TRBJ2-4	many	CASSERQTLAKNIQYF	TGTGCCAGCAGTGAAAGGCAGACACTAGCCAAAAACATTCAGTACTTC
TRBD1	TRBV11-3	TRBJ2-1	many	CASSSRTGGMYNEQFF	TGTGCCAGCAGCTCCAGGACAGGGGGGATGTACAATGAGCAGTTCTTC
-	TRBV20-1	TRBJ1-5	many	CSARNARSNQPQHF	TGCAGTGCTAGAAACGCGAGAAGCAATCAGCCCCAGCATTTT
-	TRBV3-1	TRBJ2-6	-	CASSQDTRVSGANVLTF	TGTGCCAGCAGCCAAGATACGAGGGTCTCTGGGGCCAACGTCCTGACTTTC
TRBD1	TRBV27	TRBJ1-5	many	CASSLDRVGNQPQHF	TGTGCCAGCAGTTTAGACAGGGTTGGCAATCAGCCCCAGCATTTT
TRBD1	TRBV6-5	TRBJ1-1	many	CASSYGRQGGTEAFF	TGTGCCAGCAGTTACGGAAGACAGGGCGGCACTGAAGCTTTCTTT
TRBD2	TRBV12-3/TRBV12-4	TRBJ2-7	many	CASSHTSGGAYEQYF	TGTGCCAGCAGCCACACTAGCGGGGGGGCCTACGAGCAGTACTTC
-	TRBV28	TRBJ1-2	many	CASSFQGFRLDYGYTF	TGTGCCAGCAGTTTTCAGGGTTTTAGACTAGACTATGGCTACACCTTC
-	TRBV27	TRBJ2-2	many	CASVGLGTGELFF	TGTGCCAGCGTGGGGCTGGGCACCGGGGAGCTGTTTTTT
-	TRBV27	TRBJ1-1	-	CASSFRRGTEAFF	TGTGCCAGCAGTTTCCGGAGGGGGACTGAAGCTTTCTTT
-	TRBV9	TRBJ2-2	-	CASRRGAGELFF	TGTGCCAGCAGGAGGGGGGCCGGGGAGCTGTTTTTT
TRBD1	TRBV10-1	TRBJ1-5	many	CASRTGVQPQHF	TGCGCCAGCAGAACAGGGGTCCAGCCCCAGCATTTT
-	TRBV4-3	TRBJ1-2	many	CASSQDQSHNYGYTF	TGCGCCAGCAGCCAAGATCAGAGCCATAACTATGGCTACACCTTC
TRBD1	TRBV11-2	TRBJ2-1	many	CASSLDPGQGVRNEQFF	TGTGCCAGCAGCTTAGATCCCGGACAGGGGGTCAGGAATGAGCAGTTCTTC
TRBD2	TRBV28	TRBJ2-5	many	CASSLTSGYQETQYF	TGTGCCAGCAGTTTAACTAGCGGGTACCAAGAGACCCAGTACTTC
-	TRBV12-3/TRBV12-4	TRBJ1-6	many	CASSARGASLHF	TGTGCCAGCAGTGCCAGGGGCGCGTCCCTCCACTTT
TRBD1	TRBV7-2	TRBJ1-5	many	CASSLDGTGGQPQHF	TGTGCCAGCAGCTTAGATGGGACAGGGGGTCAGCCCCAGCATTTT
-	TRBV12-5	TRBJ1-6	many	CASGLEDSPLHF	TGTGCTAGTGGTTTGGAAGACTCACCCCTCCACTTT
-	TRBV11-3	TRBJ2-1	many	CASSSYGGNEQFF	TGTGCCAGCAGCTCTTATGGGGGCAATGAGCAGTTCTTC
TRBD1	TRBV15	TRBJ2-4	many	CATSRGQGENIQYF	TGTGCCACCAGCAGAGGACAGGGGGAGAACATTCAGTACTTC
-	TRBV20-1	TRBJ2-1	-	CSARDHNEQFF	TGCAGTGCTAGGGACCACAATGAGCAGTTCTTC
TRBD2	TRBV10-3	TRBJ2-3	-	CAISLLAGGPADTQYF	TGTGCCATCAGCTTACTAGCGGGGGGCCCCGCAGATACGCAGTATTTT
-	TRBV28	TRBJ1-4	-	CASSSGPTNEKLFF	TGTGCCAGCAGTTCGGGGCCCACTAATGAAAAACTGTTTTTT
-	TRBV11-2	TRBJ2-2	few	CASRRNPNTGELFF	TGTGCCAGCCGCAGGAACCCGAACACCGGGGAGCTGTTTTTT
-	TRBV5-1	TRBJ2-2	many	CASRRDPGNTGELFF	TGCGCCAGCAGGAGGGACCCGGGGAACACCGGGGAGCTGTTTTTT
-	TRBV6-2/TRBV6-3	TRBJ2-1	many	CASRVKTPRSPYNEQFF	TGTGCCAGCAGGGTTAAGACCCCTAGGTCCCCCTACAATGAGCAGTTCTTC
-	TRBV12-3/TRBV12-4	TRBJ2-3	many	CASSLDGPTDTQYF	TGTGCCAGCAGTTTAGACGGGCCCACAGATACGCAGTATTTT
-	TRBV18	TRBJ1-1	many	CASSPTTQGYTEAFF	TGTGCCAGCTCACCGACGACCCAGGGATATACTGAAGCTTTCTTT
-	TRBV5-1	TRBJ2-5	few	CASSSDPQETQYF	TGCGCCAGCAGCTCCGACCCCCAAGAGACCCAGTACTTC
TRBD1	TRBV7-2	TRBJ2-3	many	CASSTRRQGAGDTQYF	TGTGCCAGCAGCACCCGGCGGCAGGGGGCGGGAGATACGCAGTATTTT
-	TRBV20-1	TRBJ1-3	many	CSARDMDPSGNTIYF	TGCAGTGCTAGAGATATGGACCCCTCTGGAAACACCATATATTTT
TRBD2	TRBV29-1	TRBJ2-1	few	CSVEGGLAGNNEQFF	TGCAGCGTTGAAGGCGGCCTAGCGGGTAACAATGAGCAGTTCTTC
TRBD1	TRBV5-1	TRBJ2-3	many	CASRLPGTGIASTDTQYF	TGCGCCAGCAGGCTCCCCGGGACAGGGATTGCTAGCACAGATACGCAGTATTTT
-	TRBV7-6	TRBJ2-1	many	CGLGGPAYNEQFF	TGTGGACTAGGGGGGCCCGCCTACAATGAGCAGTTCTTC
TRBD2	TRBV29-1	TRBJ2-3	many	CSVGGLAGARGGQYF	TGCAGCGTTGGCGGACTAGCGGGGGCCCGGGGGGGGCAGTATTTT
TRBD2	TRBV20-1	TRBJ2-1	many	CSALSSGGANEQFF	TGCAGTGCGCTGTCTAGCGGGGGGGCCAATGAGCAGTTCTTC
-	TRBV4-2	TRBJ2-1	-	CASSQVSYNEQFF	TGTGCCAGCAGCCAAGTTTCCTACAATGAGCAGTTCTTC
TRBD1	TRBV7-6	TRBJ2-2	many	CASSSDRSGELFF	TGTGCCAGCAGCTCGGACAGGTCCGGGGAGCTGTTTTTT
TRBD1	TRBV7-2	TRBJ1-4	many	CASSPWTGIDEKLFF	TGTGCCAGCAGCCCATGGACAGGGATTGACGAAAAACTGTTTTTT
-	TRBV30	TRBJ2-4	few	CAWSPGAKNIQYF	TGTGCCTGGAGCCCCGGGGCCAAAAACATTCAGTACTTC
-	TRBV12-3/TRBV12-4	TRBJ1-5	many	CASSRQGLGNQPQHF	TGTGCCAGCAGCCGCCAAGGGTTAGGGAATCAGCCCCAGCATTTT
-	TRBV4-3	TRBJ2-3	many	CASSQDVGTDTQYF	TGCGCCAGCAGCCAAGATGTAGGCACAGATACGCAGTATTTT
TRBD1	TRBV20-1	TRBJ2-7	many	CSAGTGWQYF	TGCAGTGCTGGGACAGGGTGGCAGTACTTC
TRBD2	TRBV20-1	TRBJ2-1	few	CSARETSGGAYEQFF	TGCAGTGCTAGAGAGACTAGCGGGGGGGCTTATGAGCAGTTCTTC
-	TRBV20-1	TRBJ2-4	many	CSASGIAKNIQYF	TGCAGTGCTAGTGGCATAGCCAAAAACATTCAGTACTTC
-	TRBV12-3/TRBV12-4	TRBJ1-5	many	CASSFRDLSQPQHF	TGTGCCAGCAGTTTCCGGGATCTTAGTCAGCCCCAGCATTTT
-	TRBV7-3	TRBJ2-1	few	CASSPGLTVYNEQFF	TGTGCCAGCAGTCCAGGGCTGACAGTTTACAATGAGCAGTTCTTC
-	TRBV5-1	TRBJ2-1	many	CASSYLASNYNEQFF	TGCGCCAGCAGCTATTTAGCGAGCAACTACAATGAGCAGTTCTTC
-	TRBV6-4	TRBJ1-6	many	CASSSGYGSPLHF	TGTGCCAGCAGTTCAGGGTATGGATCACCCCTCCACTTT
TRBD1	TRBV6-1	TRBJ2-5	many	CASRGLYRGQETQYF	TGTGCCAGCAGGGGCCTTTACAGGGGTCAAGAGACCCAGTACTTC
-	TRBV5-1	TRBJ2-1	many	CASSFISWSSYNEQFF	TGCGCCAGCAGCTTTATTAGCTGGAGCTCCTACAATGAGCAGTTCTTC
TRBD1	TRBV7-2	TRBJ2-5	many	CASSRTGNQETQYF	TGTGCCAGCAGCCGGACAGGGAACCAAGAGACCCAGTACTTC